This passage covers 32 T cell receptor beta chains from one sample sequenced in a study of blood T cells in healthy people across ages. PCR was performed a second time for roughly 6 to 12 cycles using a sample-barcoded 5' primer and a J-beta primer mix. Using its own MiXCR run on the 5' RACE reads, TCRdb lists one record per CDR3 protein. The sample has approximately 780,000 distinct CDR3 sequences; 25% to 30% are singletons. This sample also belongs to another study, concerning T cells of mothers and their children.

The sample comprised blood. The source of these receptors is a boy between 10 and 17 years old in good health.

This clonotype came up a few times. The V and J genes are TRBV11-2 and TRBJ2-5; TRBD2 aligns across 16 bases. Per the germline V gene, CDR1 is SGHAT and CDR2 is FQNNGV. V shed 5 bases and J 3 bases; nucleotides not matched to a gene: 12. This CDR3 comprises 19 residues. The CDR3 is CASSPLAGTSGGEKETQYF. For the CDR3, the DNA is TGTGCCAGCAGCCCATTGGCCGGGACTAGCGGGGGGGAGAAAGAGACCCAGTACTTC.

The rearrangement uses TRBV7-2 and TRBJ1-4; D is unclear. Per the germline V gene, CDR1 is SGHTA and CDR2 is FQGNSA. V shed 0 bases and J shed 2 bases, with 7 bases lying between them. The CDR3 loop spans 15 amino acids. CDR3 residues: CASSLARQTNEKLFF. CDR3 bases: TGTGCCAGCAGCTTAGCGAGGCAGACTAATGAAAAACTGTTTTTT.

The chain has TRBV24-1 and TRBJ2-2; D is perhaps TRBD2 (5 bases). Trimming stripped 0 bases from V and 1 base from J, with 8 bases between. CDR3 length: 16 residues. Germline V gene sequence: CDR1 KGHDR, CDR2 SFDVKD. In DNA form, the CDR3 reads TGTGCCACCAGTGATTTGGGACGGGGGAACACCGGGGAGCTGTTTTTT. It encodes CATSDLGRGNTGELFF.

A few counts support this clonotype. The V and J genes are TRBV10-1 and TRBJ2-5; 8 bases agree with TRBD1. The CDR3 sequence is 15 residues long. V lost 3 bases, J lost 2 bases, and 5 bases stayed unmatched. Germline assignment: CDR1 WNHNN and CDR2 SYGVQD (reference sequence). The CDR3 DNA sequence: TGCGCCAGCAGTGAAGGCAGGGGGCATCAAGAGACCCAGTACTTC. Translation: CASSEGRGHQETQYF.

The rearrangement links TRBV29-1 to TRBJ1-1; D possibly corresponds to TRBD1 (5 bases). Germline V gene data show CDR1 as SQVTM and CDR2 as ANQGSEA. V was trimmed by 3 bases and J by 7 bases, leaving 9 bases between them. There are 11 residues in the CDR3. The CDR3 protein is CSVDRANEAFF. In nucleotides, the CDR3 is TGCAGCGTTGACAGGGCAAATGAAGCTTTCTTT. The entire variable domain, with the rest obtained from reference TRBV29-1 and TRBJ1-1, is as follows: SAVISQKPSRDICQRGTSLTIQCQVDSQVTMMFWYRQQPGQSLTLIATANQGSEATYESGFVIDKFPISRPNLTFSTLTVSNMSPEDSSIYLCSVDRANEAFFGQGTRLTVV.

This chain uses TRBV20-1 with TRBJ2-5; possible D gene TRBD2, 7 bases. Trimming left V 3 bases short and J 5 bases short, with 16 bases between. Germline V gene sequence: CDR1 DFQATT, CDR2 SNEGSKA (reference sequence). The length of the CDR3 is 14 residues. The CDR3 DNA follows: TGCAGTGCTAGTCTCCGGGGGGCCAGGGAGACCCAGTACTTC. Translation gives CSASLRGARETQYF.

This clonotype came up a few times. V is TRBV5-5 and J is TRBJ2-3; D is undetermined. Germline CDR1 and CDR2: SGHKS and YYEKEE (reference sequence). V dropped 1 base and J dropped 3 bases, with 21 bases sitting between them. The CDR3 is 18 amino acids. The CDR3: CASSLRALTDLSTDTQYF. DNA of the CDR3: TGTGCCAGCAGCTTGAGGGCGCTGACGGATCTGAGTACAGATACGCAGTATTTT.

This clonotype turned up a few times. The V and J genes are TRBV3-1 and TRBJ1-5; unclear D gene. Germline CDR1 reads LGHDT; CDR2 reads YNNKEL (reference sequence). The CDR3 has 12 amino acids. V was cut by 1 base and J by 6 bases, with 4 bases left in between. For the CDR3, the DNA is TGTGCCAGCAGCCAAGTGGGTCAGCCCCAGCATTTT. Its protein is CASSQVGQPQHF. Full variable domain (rest looked up from reference TRBV3-1 and TRBJ1-5): DTAVSQTPKYLVTQMGNDKSIKCEQNLGHDTMYWYKQDSKKFLKIMFSYNNKELIINETVPNRFSPKSPDKAHLNLHINSLELGDSAVYFCASSQVGQPQHFGDGTRLSIL.

The sample holds a few counts of this clonotype. J is TRBJ2-1 and V is TRBV29-1, with 7 nucleotides matching TRBD2. The junction had 6 bases not matched to a gene; V was cut back by 1 base and J by 6 bases. The CDR3 spans 14 residues. CDR1 SQVTM and CDR2 ANQGSEA come from the germline V gene. CDR3 coding DNA: TGCAGCGTTGAAGTGGGGGACTATGCCAATGAGCAGTTCTTC. This gives the protein CSVEVGDYANEQFF.

The rearrangement links TRBV12-3 or TRBV12-4 to TRBJ1-2, with D hard to call. V lost 8 bases and J lost 8, with 21 bases in between. The CDR3 totals 14 residues. The CDR3 DNA reads TGTGCCAGCCTCCTCCGGCGGCGGGGATGGGGCTACACCTTC. Translation: CASLLRRRGWGYTF.

This rearrangement joins TRBV4-1 to TRBJ2-5, with D possibly being TRBD1 (6 bases). Trimming cost V 2 bases and J 7 bases, with 17 bases left between them. The germline gives CDR1 MGHRA, CDR2 YSYEKL. The CDR3 has 15 residues. In nucleotides, the CDR3 is TGCGCCAGCAGCCAATCGGACAGTCTGCAGGGGACCCAGTACTTC. Protein product: CASSQSDSLQGTQYF.

There are a few counts of this clonotype. This chain joins TRBV11-2 and TRBJ2-5; D perhaps matches TRBD1 (6 bases). The J call may be mistaken, given a closer DNA end match to TRBJ2-7. The germline V gene has CDR1 SGHAT and CDR2 FQNNGV. The CDR3 has 15 amino acids. CDR3 nucleotide sequence: TGTGCCAGCAGCGGATCCGGGACACCATTTTACGAGCAGTACTTC. Encoded protein: CASSGSGTPFYEQYF.

The chain uses TRBV29-1 and TRBJ2-5; the D is unclear. CDR3 length: 15 residues. Germline V gene lookup returns CDR1 SQVTM and CDR2 ANQGSEA. Trimming took 6 bases from V and 5 from J, leaving 22 bases between them. The CDR3 DNA follows: TGCAGCGTCCAACACGGCAAGTTGTTACGTGAGACCCAGTACTTC. Its protein is CSVQHGKLLRETQYF.

The J gene is TRBJ2-1, the V gene TRBV5-1; TRBD1 agrees at 8 bases. J was trimmed by 6 bases and V by 3 bases; bases with no gene match: 8. CDR3 length: 15 amino acids. In germline, CDR1 is SGHRS, CDR2 YFSETQ. The CDR3 bases are TGCGCCAGCAGCTCGGACAGGGTAGTGTTCAATGAGCAGTTCTTC. This sequence encodes CASSSDRVVFNEQFF.

The chain links TRBV25-1 to TRBJ2-7, with TRBD1 identical over 8 bases. Germline trimming cut 3 bases from V and 6 bases from J; bases unmatched to any gene: 10. The length of the CDR3 is 15 residues. CDR1 is MGHDK and CDR2 is SYGVNS in the germline V gene. The CDR3, as DNA: TGTGCCAGCAGTGACCCGGGACAGGCTTACTTCGAGCAGTACTTC. Its translation: CASSDPGQAYFEQYF.

This clonotype was detected a few times. The chain combines TRBV11-2 with TRBJ2-2; D is unresolved. Germline CDR1 and CDR2: SGHAT and FQNNGV. The V gene lost 5 bases and the J gene lost 5 bases, with 6 bases spanning the gap. This CDR3 contains 12 residues. CDR3 in DNA: TGTGCCAGCAGCCGGGTTACCGGGGAGCTGTTTTTT. The encoded protein is CASSRVTGELFF.

This clonotype was found a few times. J is TRBJ1-5 and V is TRBV3-1, with no clear D. The CDR3 consists of 14 residues. Trimming took 0 bases from V and 6 from J, leaving 9 bases between them. Looked up from germline, CDR1 is LGHDT and CDR2 is YNNKEL (reference sequence). The CDR3 loop is CASSQDGRGQPQHF. The CDR3 DNA reads TGTGCCAGCAGCCAAGATGGCCGGGGTCAGCCCCAGCATTTT.

This chain connects TRBV9 to TRBJ2-4; D gene uncertain. The CDR3 covers 14 residues. In germline, CDR1 is SGDLS, CDR2 YYNGEE. V dropped 4 bases and J dropped 3 bases, with 11 bases sitting between them. CDR3 bases: TGTGCCAGCAGCCAGCTTGATGGCAAAAACATTCAGTACTTC. It specifies CASSQLDGKNIQYF.

This CDR3 reads CASSVGIGSYEQYF. The CDR3 DNA reads as TGTGCCAGCAGCGTAGGGATAGGATCCTACGAGCAGTACTTC. The V call is TRBV9, the J call TRBJ2-7; D is uncertain. CDR3 length: 14 residues. Germline values: CDR1 SGDLS, CDR2 YYNGEE. V lost 0 bases and J lost 1, with 8 bases in between.

Ten or more counts support this clonotype. V gene TRBV7-9 combines with J gene TRBJ2-3; D remains ambiguous. V lost 4 bases to trimming and J lost 2 bases, with 1 base between them. Germline CDR1 reads SEHNR; CDR2 reads FQNEAQ (reference sequence). CDR3 length equals 11 residues. The chain's CDR3 is CASSYTDTQYF. DNA of the CDR3: TGTGCCAGCAGCTACACAGATACGCAGTATTTT.

The chain recombines TRBV20-1 with TRBJ1-6, with D possibly being TRBD1 (5 bases). V was shortened by 4 bases and J by 2 bases, with 12 bases between the two germline ends. The CDR3 loop spans 15 amino acids. Germline CDR1 DFQATT, CDR2 SNEGSKA (reference sequence). The CDR3 DNA follows: TGCAGTGCTAAGGGGCAGGGAACCTATAATTCACCCCTCCACTTT. Protein sequence: CSAKGQGTYNSPLHF.

This clonotype was picked up a small number of times. The chain combines TRBV6-2 or TRBV6-3 with TRBJ2-4; maybe TRBD2 (6 bases). This CDR3 comprises 16 residues. The germline CDR1 and CDR2 sequences are MNHEY and SVGEGT. Trimming pared 6 bases from V and 6 bases from J, leaving 21 bases between. CDR3 sequence: CASSRGTHEGSNIQYF. CDR3 DNA sequence: TGTGCCAGCAGCCGCGGGACCCATGAAGGTTCAAACATTCAGTACTTC.

This clonotype appeared a few times. The chain has TRBV25-1 and TRBJ2-6; tentatively, D is TRBD1 (5 bases). The germline V gene encodes CDR1 MGHDK and CDR2 SYGVNS. The ends were cut back, 8 bases at V and 0 bases at J, with 8 bases in the middle. The CDR3 has 14 amino acids. CDR3 sequence (DNA): TGTGCCAGCGAAGACAGCTCTGGGGCCAACGTCCTGACTTTC. This sequence encodes CASEDSSGANVLTF. Full variable domain (remainder filled in from reference TRBV25-1 and TRBJ2-6): EADIYQTPRYLVIGTGKKITLECSQTMGHDKMYWYQQDPGMELHLIHYSYGVNSTEKGDLSSESTVSRIRTEHFPLTLESARPSHTSQYLCASEDSSGANVLTFGAGSRLTVL.

The gene calls are TRBV18 and TRBJ2-5; unclear D gene. The J call may be mistaken, given a closer DNA end match to TRBJ2-1. The CDR3 totals 13 residues. Germline V gene data show CDR1 as KGHSH and CDR2 as LQKENI. The CDR3 region has the DNA TGTGCCAGCTCACCACCGCTTGGGAATGAGCAGTTCTTC. Translation: CASSPPLGNEQFF.

This rearrangement joins TRBV9 to TRBJ2-7, with 11 bases fitting TRBD2. Trimming took 3 bases from V and 7 from J; bases not matched to a gene: 12. The germline CDR1 and CDR2 sequences are SGDLS and YYNGEE. CDR3 size: 16 residues. CDR3 region: CASSDLAGGPLGEQYF. In DNA form, the CDR3 reads TGTGCCAGCAGCGACCTAGCGGGGGGTCCCCTCGGTGAGCAGTACTTC.

The chain couples TRBV7-8 to TRBJ2-5; no firm D call. CDR1 and CDR2 (germline): SGHVS, FQNEAQ. Trimming cost V 5 bases and J 3 bases, with 28 bases left between them. The CDR3 has 19 amino acids. For the CDR3, the DNA is TGTGCCAGCAGCCCCCAACACGGGCGAAGGGTTAGGGTAGAAGAGACCCAGTACTTC. Residues: CASSPQHGRRVRVEETQYF.

The V call is TRBV6-5, the J call TRBJ2-7; 14 nucleotides agree with TRBD2. The length of the CDR3 is 20 residues. V gave up 0 bases and J gave up 0 bases; unmatched junction bases: 10. Germline CDR1 and CDR2: MNHEY and SVGAGI. As DNA, the CDR3 is TGTGCCAGCAGTTACTCGATGGGTGTGGGACTAGCGGGGGACTCCTACGAGCAGTACTTC. Its translation is CASSYSMGVGLAGDSYEQYF.

This clonotype was seen more than once but under ten times. The chain carries TRBV27 and TRBJ2-7, with D perhaps being TRBD1 or TRBD2 (5 bases each). CDR3 length: 13 amino acids. The V end was cut by 8 bases, the J end by 5 bases, with 16 bases between. Germline V gene sequence: CDR1 MNHEY, CDR2 SMNVEV (reference sequence). The CDR3 nucleotides are TGTGCCAGCGGCCGGGACGCTTTTGACGAGCAGTACTTC. Its protein product is CASGRDAFDEQYF.

V and J are TRBV20-1 and TRBJ1-1; 9 bases line up with TRBD1. This CDR3 is built from 13 residues. Trimming cost V 7 bases and J 4 bases; bases outside gene matches: 7. CDR1 is DFQATT, CDR2 SNEGSKA, per germline (reference sequence). The CDR3 nucleotides are TGCAGTGTGGCGGGGGACAGGGTCACTGAAGCTTTCTTT. Protein product: CSVAGDRVTEAFF.

The chain uses TRBV7-9 and TRBJ2-2; D possibly matches TRBD1 or TRBD2 (5 bases each). Germline CDR1 is SEHNR and CDR2 is FQNEAQ (reference sequence). CDR3 length equals 14 residues. V lost 11 bases to trimming and J lost 2 bases, with 15 bases between them. The CDR3 region is CAALPGSNTGELFF. Here the CDR3 DNA reads TGTGCCGCCCTCCCAGGGAGTAACACCGGGGAGCTGTTTTTT.

The V call is TRBV20-1, the J call TRBJ2-5; tentatively, D is TRBD2 (6 bases). The J call may be in error: the DNA end matches TRBJ2-7 better. The CDR3 spans 15 residues. Germline V gives CDR1 DFQATT, CDR2 SNEGSKA (reference sequence). The CDR3 reads CSSMLSGTGAYEQYF. The CDR3 DNA sequence: TGCAGTTCGATGCTTTCCGGGACTGGAGCCTACGAGCAGTACTTC.

This clonotype came up a few times. The chain has TRBV7-3 and TRBJ2-7; 7 nucleotides match TRBD2. Unmatched junction bases numbered 5, after V lost 1 base and J lost 5 bases. The germline gives CDR1 SGHTA, CDR2 FQGTGA. The CDR3 sequence is 14 residues long. CDR3 loop: CASSLMAGVDEQYF. The CDR3 DNA reads TGTGCCAGCAGCTTAATGGCGGGGGTGGACGAGCAGTACTTC.